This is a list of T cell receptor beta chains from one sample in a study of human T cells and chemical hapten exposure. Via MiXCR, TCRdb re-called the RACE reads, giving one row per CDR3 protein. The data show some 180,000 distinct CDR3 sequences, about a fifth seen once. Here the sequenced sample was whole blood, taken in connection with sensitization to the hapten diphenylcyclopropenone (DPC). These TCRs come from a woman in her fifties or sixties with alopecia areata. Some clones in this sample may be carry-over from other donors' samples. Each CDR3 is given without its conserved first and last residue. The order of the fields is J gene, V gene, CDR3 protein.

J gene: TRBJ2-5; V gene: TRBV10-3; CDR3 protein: ATGTGGETQY
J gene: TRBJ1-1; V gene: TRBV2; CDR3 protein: ASWGRGRAG
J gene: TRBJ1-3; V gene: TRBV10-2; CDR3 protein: ASSATPGGGSGNTIY
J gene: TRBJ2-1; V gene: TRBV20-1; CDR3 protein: SARDPKGLLAV
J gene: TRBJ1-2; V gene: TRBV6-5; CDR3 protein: ASSYGLNYGYT
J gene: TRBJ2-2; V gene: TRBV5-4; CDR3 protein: ASSSPTANTGELF
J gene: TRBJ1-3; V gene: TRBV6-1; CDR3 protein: ASRDRFSGNTIY
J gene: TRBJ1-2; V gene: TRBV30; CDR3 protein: AWSPGTINYGYT
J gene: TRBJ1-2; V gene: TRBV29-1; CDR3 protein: SVAQTNYGYT
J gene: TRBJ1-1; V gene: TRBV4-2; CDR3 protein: ASSQGGLSTEAF
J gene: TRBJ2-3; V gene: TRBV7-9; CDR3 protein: ASSLSLAGSTDTQY
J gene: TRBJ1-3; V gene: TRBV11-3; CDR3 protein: ASSMTTDSGNTIY
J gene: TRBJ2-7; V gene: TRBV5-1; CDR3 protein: ASSSGTGTGASYEQY
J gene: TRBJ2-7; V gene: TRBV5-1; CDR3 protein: ASSWDGAYEQY
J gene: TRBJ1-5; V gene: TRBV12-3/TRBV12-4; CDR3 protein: ASSLSNLNQPQH
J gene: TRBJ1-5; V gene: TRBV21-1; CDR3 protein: ASRLILQGWGNQPQH
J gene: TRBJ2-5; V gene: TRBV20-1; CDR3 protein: SAGQFQETQY
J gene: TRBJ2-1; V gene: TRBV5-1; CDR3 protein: ASSLDGAADYNEQF
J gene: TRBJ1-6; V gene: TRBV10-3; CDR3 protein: AISPSTGWDSPLH
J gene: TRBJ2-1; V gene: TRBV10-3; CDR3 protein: AISSINEQF
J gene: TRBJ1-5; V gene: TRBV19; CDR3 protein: ASSIQGSQPQH
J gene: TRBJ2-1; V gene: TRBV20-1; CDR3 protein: SASFPSALNEQF
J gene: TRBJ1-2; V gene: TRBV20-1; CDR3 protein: SGDRTNYGYT
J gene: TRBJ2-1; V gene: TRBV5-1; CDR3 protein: ASTQSGGTYNEQF
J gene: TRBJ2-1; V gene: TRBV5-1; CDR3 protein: ASSLKAGHNEQF
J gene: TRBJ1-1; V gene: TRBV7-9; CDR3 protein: ASSRLGLVVTEAF
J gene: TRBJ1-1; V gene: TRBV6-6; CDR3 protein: ASSYTGTGNTEAF
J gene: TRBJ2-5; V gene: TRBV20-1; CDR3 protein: SASKETQY
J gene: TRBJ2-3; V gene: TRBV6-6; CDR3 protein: ASRQTGGPTDTQY
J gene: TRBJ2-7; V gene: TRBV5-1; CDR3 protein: ASSAGEGRSEQY
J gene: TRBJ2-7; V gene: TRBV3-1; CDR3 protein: ASSRKAGGLIYEQY
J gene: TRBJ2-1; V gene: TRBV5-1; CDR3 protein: ASSLEGSGWDEQF
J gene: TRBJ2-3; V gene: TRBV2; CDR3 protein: AVKRAISTDTQY
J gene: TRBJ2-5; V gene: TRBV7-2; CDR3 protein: ASSLNTETQY
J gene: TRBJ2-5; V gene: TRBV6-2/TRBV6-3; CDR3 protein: ASSYGQETQY